One T cell receptor beta chain is described in this entry. This CDR3 is built from 17 residues. The sample comes from a study of blood T cell repertoires in COVID-19. Study context: Sites across the United States, Italy and Spain contributed samples from acute and convalescent COVID-19. T cells, B-cell-depleted T cells, or PBMCs supplied cDNA or gDNA.

Original analysis: Scientists estimated how many nucleated cells there were by amplifying reference gene primers. Profiled with immunoSEQ multiplex PCR; TCRdb holds only in-frame clones, not every one. V and J calls and clone size are as listed in that table; D and trimming were resolved from the DNA. Of more than 300,000 clones in the sample, around 89% are singletons; the top ten hold about 6%. V is TRBV21-1 and J is TRBJ1-4; TRBD1 reflects the table's D call only, with no check against the DNA. TRBV21-1 is reported as a pseudogene. Sample: peripheral blood. The receptor was isolated from a man between 18 and 35 years old who had recovered from COVID-19. In DNA, the CDR3 is TGTGCCAGCAGCAAAGTCCGACAGGGGGGCCTTAATGAAAAACTGTTTTTT. Its translation: CASSKVRQGGLNEKLFF.